Described below is a single T cell receptor beta chain sequence and its context. Its antigen target is currently unknown. Base qualities were left out, and no much larger clone turns up one base away. The data derive from a study of shared T cell receptors in the human thymus (dated by TCRdb to the early 2020s). Study-level background: The study examined how self-reactive, shared T-cell receptor alpha chains are generated in the human thymus.

V was cut back by 5 bases and J by 2 bases, leaving a gap of 15 bases between them. CDR1 and CDR2 (SGHAT, FQNNGV) derive from the germline V gene. Inclusive of the bounding cysteine and phenylalanine, the CDR3 is 15 residues long. Here the CDR3 DNA is all that survives: 45 bases in frame from base 1. To prepare the library, the immunoSEQ multiplex PCR assay was applied. What TCRdb holds here is the immuneACCESS table cut down to in-frame rearrangements. Part of the clones is not present; checked against another copy, under half of the missing clones reflect an unresolved V gene, and the others are unexplained. The sample yields hundreds of thousands of clones; over 75% were counted once. More than 0.009% of the sample comes from the top ten. The data were also submitted as part of a second study, on human thymus T cells. That second publication adds: Immunologically healthy infants undergoing open corrective cardiac surgery for congenital heart defects in Finland were used as donors. The thymus tissue came from surgical resects taken out during corrective cardiac surgery. Usage of V and J gene segments appeared to be biased in both the thymic and the peripheral blood repertoires. The related research found that thymic TCR repertoires overlapped highly between unrelated individuals. The study used about 8 infant thymus samples plus four related peripheral blood samples to characterize TCR alpha and beta repertoires. The cohort included a handful of male and a couple of female infants, with donor ages spanning 7 to 244 days. Thymocytes were released mechanically from tissue and stored at -70 °C as pellets of roughly 8.5-32 million cells. A QIAsymphony instrument was used to extract genomic DNA from frozen cell pellets. The immunoSEQ multiplex PCR assay was used to amplify the TCRB and TCRAD loci from a standardized quantity of quality-controlled genomic DNA. Amplicons spanned the V(D)J region at a length sufficient to cover the CDR3 and identify V and J genes. Amplicon sequencing was performed on an Illumina platform through the commercial immunoSEQ service. Primer bias and sequencing errors were corrected as previously described, and TCRAD and TCRB definitions were based on the IMGT database. Repertoires were analysed with immunoSEQ Analyzer 3.0 and VDJTools, covering basic statistics, V/J segment usage, diversity estimates, rarefaction and pairwise overlap. Diversity was estimated using the Chao1, ChaoE, Efron-Thisted, Shannon and inverse Simpson indices, and was also estimated on datasets down-sampled to the size of the smallest sample. For repertoire overlap, CDR3 nucleotide sequence, V gene and J gene had to match strictly, and clustering was done by Jaccard-based multidimensional scaling. On average, roughly 890,000 unique TCRB clonotypes were obtained from thymus samples, compared with 70,000 to 90,000 from blood samples.

The chain is assembled from TRBV11-2 and TRBJ2-5; the D gene is perhaps TRBD2, on 6 matching bases. The TCR sequence derives from a boy younger than two with a congenital heart defect. Donor details come from another sample of the same person, matched by shared clones. The sequencing input was thymocytes. The base sequence is TGTGCCAGCAGCGGGACCCCCGGAGGGCAAGAGACCCAGTACTTC. The encoded protein is CASSGTPGGQETQYF.